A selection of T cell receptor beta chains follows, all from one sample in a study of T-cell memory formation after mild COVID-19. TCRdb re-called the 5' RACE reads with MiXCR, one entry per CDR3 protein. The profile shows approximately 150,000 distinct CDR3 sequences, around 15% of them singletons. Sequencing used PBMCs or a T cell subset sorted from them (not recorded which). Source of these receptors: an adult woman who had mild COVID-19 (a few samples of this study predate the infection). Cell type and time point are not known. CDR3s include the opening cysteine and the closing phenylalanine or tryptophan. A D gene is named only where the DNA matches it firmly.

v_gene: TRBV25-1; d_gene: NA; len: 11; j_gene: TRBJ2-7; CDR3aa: CASTGGYEQYF
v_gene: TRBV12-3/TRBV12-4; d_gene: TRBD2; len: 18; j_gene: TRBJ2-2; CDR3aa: CASSHPGGGPTNTGELFF
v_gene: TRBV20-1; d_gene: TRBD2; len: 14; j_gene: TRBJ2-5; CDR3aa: CSASERGAQETQYF
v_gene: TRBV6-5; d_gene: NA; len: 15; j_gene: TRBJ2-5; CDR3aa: CASSLTTSHQETQYF
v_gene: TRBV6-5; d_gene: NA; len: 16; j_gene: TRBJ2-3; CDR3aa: CASSYSISRFTDTQYF
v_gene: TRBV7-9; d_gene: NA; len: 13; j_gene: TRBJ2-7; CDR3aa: CASSPRGGDEQYF
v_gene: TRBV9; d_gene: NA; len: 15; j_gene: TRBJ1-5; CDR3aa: CASSVGGNSNQPQHF
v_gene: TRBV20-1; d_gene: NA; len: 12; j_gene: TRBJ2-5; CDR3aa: CSAFLLKETQYF
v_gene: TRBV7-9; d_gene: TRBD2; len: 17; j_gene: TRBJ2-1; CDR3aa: CASSLGRQRDYYNEQFF
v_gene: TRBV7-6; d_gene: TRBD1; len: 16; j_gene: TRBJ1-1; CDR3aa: CASSAQGALGNTEAFF
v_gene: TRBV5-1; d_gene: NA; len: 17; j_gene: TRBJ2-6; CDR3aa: CASSLQGPLSGANVLTF
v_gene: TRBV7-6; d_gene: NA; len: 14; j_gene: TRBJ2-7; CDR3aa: CASSPPGLSYEQYF
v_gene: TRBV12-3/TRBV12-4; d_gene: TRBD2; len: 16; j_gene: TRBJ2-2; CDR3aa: CASSSGLAGNTGELFF
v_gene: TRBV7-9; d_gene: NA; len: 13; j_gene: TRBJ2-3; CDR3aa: CASSLGVIATQYF
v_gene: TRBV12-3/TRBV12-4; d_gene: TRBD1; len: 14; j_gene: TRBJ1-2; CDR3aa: CASSLDRGNGGYTF
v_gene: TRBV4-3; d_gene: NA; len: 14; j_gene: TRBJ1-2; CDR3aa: CASSQDLTEGGYTF
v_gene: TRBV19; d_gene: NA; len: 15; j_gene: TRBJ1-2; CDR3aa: CASRSQGESGYGYTF
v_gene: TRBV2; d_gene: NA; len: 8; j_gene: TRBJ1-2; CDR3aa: CAVYGYTF
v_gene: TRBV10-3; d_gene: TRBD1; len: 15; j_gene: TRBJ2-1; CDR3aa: CAISEVGTGDNEQFF
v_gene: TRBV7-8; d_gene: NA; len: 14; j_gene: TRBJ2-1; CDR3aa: CASSLGLGGNEQFF
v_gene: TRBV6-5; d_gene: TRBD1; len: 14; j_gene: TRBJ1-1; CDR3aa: CASIDSGTVTEAFF
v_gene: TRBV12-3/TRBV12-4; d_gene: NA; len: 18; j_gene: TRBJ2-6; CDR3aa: CASSLTPVVSSGANVLTF
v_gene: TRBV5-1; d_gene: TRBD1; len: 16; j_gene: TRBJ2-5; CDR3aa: CASSLGLRDREETQYF
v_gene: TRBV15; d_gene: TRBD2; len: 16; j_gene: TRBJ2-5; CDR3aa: CATSRVAGGPQETQYF
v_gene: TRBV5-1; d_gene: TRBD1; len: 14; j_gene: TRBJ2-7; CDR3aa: CASSPGQGDYEQYF
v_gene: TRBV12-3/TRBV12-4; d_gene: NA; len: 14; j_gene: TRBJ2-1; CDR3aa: CASSFRARENEQFF
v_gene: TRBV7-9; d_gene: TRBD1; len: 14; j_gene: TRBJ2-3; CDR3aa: CASSSPTGTDTQYF
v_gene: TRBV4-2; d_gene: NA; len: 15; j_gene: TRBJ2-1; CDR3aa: CASSQDVLSYNEQFF
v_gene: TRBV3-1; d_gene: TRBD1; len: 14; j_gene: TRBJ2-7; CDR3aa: CASSQATGVREQYF
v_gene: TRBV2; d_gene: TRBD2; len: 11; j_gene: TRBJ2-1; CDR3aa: CASSGGGSEFF
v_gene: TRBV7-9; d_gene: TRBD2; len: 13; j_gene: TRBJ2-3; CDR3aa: CASELADTDTQYF
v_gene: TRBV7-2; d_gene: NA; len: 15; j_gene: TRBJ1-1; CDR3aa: CASSLTRRVNTEAFF
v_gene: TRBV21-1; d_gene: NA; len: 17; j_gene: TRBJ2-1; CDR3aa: CASSTRLAGVPIDEQFF
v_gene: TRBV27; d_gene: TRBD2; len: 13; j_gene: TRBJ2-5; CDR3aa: CASSFSGGNPQYF
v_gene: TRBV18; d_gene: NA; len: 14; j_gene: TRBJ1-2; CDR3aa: CASSPPIRTDGYTF
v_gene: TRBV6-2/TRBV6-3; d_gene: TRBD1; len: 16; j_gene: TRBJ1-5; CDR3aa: CASRLDSGQGGQPQHF
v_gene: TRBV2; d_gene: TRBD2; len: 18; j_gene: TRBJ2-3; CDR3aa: CASVGLAGGPPLTDTQYF
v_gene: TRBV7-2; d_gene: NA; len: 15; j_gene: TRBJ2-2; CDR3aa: CASSFQRSNTGELFF
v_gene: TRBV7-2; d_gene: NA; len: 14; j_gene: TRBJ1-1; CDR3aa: CASSLAGPGGQAFF
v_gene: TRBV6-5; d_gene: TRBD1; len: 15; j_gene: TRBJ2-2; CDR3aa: CASRYSRQGAGELFF
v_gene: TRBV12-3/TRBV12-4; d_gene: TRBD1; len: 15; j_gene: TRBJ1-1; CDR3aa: CASTRTGTGWTEAFF
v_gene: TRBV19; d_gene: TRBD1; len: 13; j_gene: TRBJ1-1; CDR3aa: CASNDRGITEAFF
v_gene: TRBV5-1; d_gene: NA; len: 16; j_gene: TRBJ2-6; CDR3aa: CASSLDGNSGANVLTF
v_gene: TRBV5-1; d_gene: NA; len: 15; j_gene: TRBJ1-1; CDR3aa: CASSLLAGEGTEAFF
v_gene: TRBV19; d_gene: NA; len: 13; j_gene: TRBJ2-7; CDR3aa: CASSMGASGEQYF